Listed below are T cell receptor beta chains from one sample, sequenced in a study of T cell responses to AZD1222 COVID-19 vaccine. Produced via immunoSEQ multiplex PCR; TCRdb's table is partial and in-frame only. The table records some 180,000 clones, roughly 92% of them present only once. Sequencing was performed on peripheral blood, taken on day 0 of AZD1222 vaccination. These receptors came from an adult in good health. CDR3s leave out the opening cysteine and the closing phenylalanine or tryptophan. The size entry is marked missing in some rows and otherwise reads once, few, many or a size class.

CDR3 protein: ASSLSRGDTGELF
clone size: .
J gene: TRBJ2-2
V gene: TRBV28

CDR3 protein: ASSPRGGNSGANVLT
clone size: .
J gene: TRBJ2-6
V gene: TRBV18

CDR3 protein: ASTMGRGSSPLH
clone size: .
J gene: TRBJ1-6
V gene: TRBV5-8

CDR3 protein: ASSRERTGGAVGELF
clone size: .
J gene: TRBJ2-2
V gene: TRBV3-1/TRBV3-2

CDR3 protein: ASSQAGTGSSAF
clone size: .
J gene: TRBJ1-1
V gene: TRBV4-1

CDR3 protein: ASGGNRDKLF
clone size: .
J gene: TRBJ1-4
V gene: TRBV28

CDR3 protein: ASSPGTGTGEQY
clone size: .
J gene: TRBJ2-7
V gene: TRBV5-4

CDR3 protein: AIRAGQGANYGYT
clone size: once
J gene: TRBJ1-2
V gene: TRBV10-3

CDR3 protein: ASRPTGGRDNEQF
clone size: .
J gene: TRBJ2-1
V gene: TRBV28

CDR3 protein: ASSLDKSVAGAGANVLT
clone size: .
J gene: TRBJ2-6
V gene: TRBV11-2

CDR3 protein: ASSQVTARTDTQY
clone size: .
J gene: TRBJ2-3
V gene: TRBV14

CDR3 protein: ASSYGQGGSPLH
clone size: .
J gene: TRBJ1-6
V gene: TRBV6-5

CDR3 protein: ASSRLSESQKLF
clone size: .
J gene: TRBJ1-4
V gene: TRBV19

CDR3 protein: ASTWAYGYT
clone size: .
J gene: TRBJ1-2
V gene: TRBV28

CDR3 protein: ASSLFGTGENIQY
clone size: .
J gene: TRBJ2-4
V gene: TRBV27

CDR3 protein: ASSPRTSSGYEQY
clone size: .
J gene: TRBJ2-7
V gene: TRBV4-1

CDR3 protein: AISVTDTQY
clone size: .
J gene: TRBJ2-3
V gene: TRBV10-3